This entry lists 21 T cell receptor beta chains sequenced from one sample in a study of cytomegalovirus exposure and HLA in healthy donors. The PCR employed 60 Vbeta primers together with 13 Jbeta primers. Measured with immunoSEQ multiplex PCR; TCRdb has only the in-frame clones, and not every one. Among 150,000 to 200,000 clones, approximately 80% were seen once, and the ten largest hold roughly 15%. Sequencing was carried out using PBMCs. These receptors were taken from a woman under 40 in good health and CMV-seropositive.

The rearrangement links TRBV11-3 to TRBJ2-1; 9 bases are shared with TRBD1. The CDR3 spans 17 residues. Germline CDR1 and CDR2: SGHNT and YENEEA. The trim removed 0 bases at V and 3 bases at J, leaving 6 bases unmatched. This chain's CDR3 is CASSLEFVTGGYNEQFF. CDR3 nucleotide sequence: TGTGCCAGCAGCTTAGAGTTTGTGACAGGGGGCTACAATGAGCAGTTCTTC.

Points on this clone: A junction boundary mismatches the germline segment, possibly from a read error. The CDR3 spells CASSFTTPAGTANVQYF. DNA for the CDR3: TGTGCCAGCAGCTTTACAACTCCCGCAGGAACTGCAAACGTTCAGTACTTC. V usage is TRBV13 and J usage is TRBJ2-4; D is ambiguous. Germline lookup yields CDR1 PRHDT and CDR2 FYEKMQ (reference sequence). This CDR3 is built from 17 residues.

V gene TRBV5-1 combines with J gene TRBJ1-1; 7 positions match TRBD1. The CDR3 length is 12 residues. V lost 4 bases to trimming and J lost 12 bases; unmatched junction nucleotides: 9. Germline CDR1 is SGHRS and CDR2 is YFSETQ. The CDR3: CASSIDRAETFF. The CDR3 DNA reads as TGCGCCAGCAGCATCGACAGGGCGGAAACTTTCTTT.

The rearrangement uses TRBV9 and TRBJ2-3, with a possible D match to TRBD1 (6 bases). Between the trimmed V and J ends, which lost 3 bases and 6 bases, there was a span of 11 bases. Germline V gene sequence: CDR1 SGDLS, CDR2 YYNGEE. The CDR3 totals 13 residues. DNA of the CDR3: TGTGCCAGCAGCGAGGGGGTGGGGGATACGCAGTATTTT. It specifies CASSEGVGDTQYF.

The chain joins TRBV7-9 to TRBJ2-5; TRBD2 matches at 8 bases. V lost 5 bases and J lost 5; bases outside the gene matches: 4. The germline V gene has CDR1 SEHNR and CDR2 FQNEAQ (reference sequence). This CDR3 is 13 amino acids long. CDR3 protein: CASSPGLAETQYF. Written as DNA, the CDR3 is TGTGCCAGCAGCCCCGGACTAGCCGAGACCCAGTACTTC.

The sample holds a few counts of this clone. The CDR3 coding sequence is TGTGCCAGCAGTGACTCGATGACTAGCGGGGGCGTAGATACGCAGTATTTT. Amino acids: CASSDSMTSGGVDTQYF. The chain has TRBV6-4 and TRBJ2-3; TRBD2 matches at 12 bases. The J segment lost 5 bases and the V segment lost 0 bases, leaving 6 bases of the junction unmatched. The CDR3 contains 17 residues. From germline, CDR1 is MRHNA and CDR2 SNTAGT.

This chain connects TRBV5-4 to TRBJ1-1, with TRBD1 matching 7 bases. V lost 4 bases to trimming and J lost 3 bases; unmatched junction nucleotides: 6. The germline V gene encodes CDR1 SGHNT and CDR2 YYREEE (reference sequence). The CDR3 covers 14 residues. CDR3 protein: CASSPRTGHTEAFF. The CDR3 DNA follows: TGTGCCAGCAGCCCGCGGACAGGACACACTGAAGCTTTCTTT.

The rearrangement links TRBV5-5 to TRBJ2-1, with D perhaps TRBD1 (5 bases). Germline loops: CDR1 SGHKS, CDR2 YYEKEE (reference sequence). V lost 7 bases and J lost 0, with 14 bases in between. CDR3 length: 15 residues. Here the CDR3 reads CASVQTVSSYNEQFF. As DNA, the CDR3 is TGTGCCAGCGTACAGACAGTGAGCTCCTACAATGAGCAGTTCTTC.

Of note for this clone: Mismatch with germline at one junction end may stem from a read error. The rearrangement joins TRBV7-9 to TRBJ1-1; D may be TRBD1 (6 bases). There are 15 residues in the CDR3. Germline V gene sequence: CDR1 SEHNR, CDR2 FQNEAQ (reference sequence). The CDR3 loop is CSSSQPRGMNTEAFF. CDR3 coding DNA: TGTTCCAGCAGCCAACCTAGGGGGATGAACACTGAAGCTTTCTTT.

Here the CDR3 reads CASRDVPGQGGGYTF. The DNA of the CDR3 is TGTGCCAGCAGAGATGTTCCGGGACAGGGAGGTGGCTACACCTTC. The chain uses TRBV6-1 and TRBJ1-2; TRBD1 matches 9 bases. J gave up 7 bases and V 6 bases, and 12 bases lay outside the gene matches. Germline CDR1 MNHNS, CDR2 SASEGT. This CDR3 contains 15 residues.

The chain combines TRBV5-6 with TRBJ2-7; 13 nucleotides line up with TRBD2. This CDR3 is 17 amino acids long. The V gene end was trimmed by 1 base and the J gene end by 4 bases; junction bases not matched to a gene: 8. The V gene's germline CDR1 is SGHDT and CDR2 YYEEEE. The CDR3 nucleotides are TGTGCCAGCAGCTTGAGGACTAGCGGGAGAAAGTTGTACGAGCAGTACTTC. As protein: CASSLRTSGRKLYEQYF.

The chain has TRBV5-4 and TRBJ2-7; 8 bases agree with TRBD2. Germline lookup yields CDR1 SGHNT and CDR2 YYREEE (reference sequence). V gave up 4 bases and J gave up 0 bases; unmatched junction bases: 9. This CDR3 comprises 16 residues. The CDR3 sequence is CASSPGGGMGSYEQYF. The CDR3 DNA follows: TGTGCCAGCAGCCCCGGGGGGGGTATGGGCTCCTACGAGCAGTACTTC.

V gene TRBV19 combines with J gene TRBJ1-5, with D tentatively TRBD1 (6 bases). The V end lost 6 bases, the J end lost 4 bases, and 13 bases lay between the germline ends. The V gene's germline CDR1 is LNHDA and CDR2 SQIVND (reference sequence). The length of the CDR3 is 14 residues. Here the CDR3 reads CASRRGHDNQPQHF. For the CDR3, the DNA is TGTGCCAGTAGGAGGGGACACGATAATCAGCCCCAGCATTTT.

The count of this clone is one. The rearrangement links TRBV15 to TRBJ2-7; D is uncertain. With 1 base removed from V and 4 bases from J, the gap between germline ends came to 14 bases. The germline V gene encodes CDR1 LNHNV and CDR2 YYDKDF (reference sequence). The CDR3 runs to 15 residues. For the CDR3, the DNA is TGTGCCACCAGCAGAGCCCCCATGCGGCCTTACGAGCAGTACTTC. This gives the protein CATSRAPMRPYEQYF.

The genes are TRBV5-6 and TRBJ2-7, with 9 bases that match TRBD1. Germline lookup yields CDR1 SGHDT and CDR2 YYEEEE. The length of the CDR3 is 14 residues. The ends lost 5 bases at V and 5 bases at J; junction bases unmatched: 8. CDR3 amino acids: CASRFDRGSHEQYF. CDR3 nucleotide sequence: TGTGCCAGCAGATTTGACAGGGGGAGTCACGAGCAGTACTTC.

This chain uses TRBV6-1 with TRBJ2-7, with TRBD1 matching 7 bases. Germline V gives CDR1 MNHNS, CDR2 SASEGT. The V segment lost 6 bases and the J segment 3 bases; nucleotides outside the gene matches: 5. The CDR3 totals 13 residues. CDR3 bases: TGTGCCAGCAGCCGGGGACAGTTCTACGAGCAGTACTTC. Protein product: CASSRGQFYEQYF.

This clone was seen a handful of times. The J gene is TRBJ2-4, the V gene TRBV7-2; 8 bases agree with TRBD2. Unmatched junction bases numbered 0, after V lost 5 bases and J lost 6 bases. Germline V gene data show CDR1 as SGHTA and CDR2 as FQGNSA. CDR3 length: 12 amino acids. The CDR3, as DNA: TGTGCCAGCAGCCGGGGGGGAAACATTCAGTACTTC. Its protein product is CASSRGGNIQYF.

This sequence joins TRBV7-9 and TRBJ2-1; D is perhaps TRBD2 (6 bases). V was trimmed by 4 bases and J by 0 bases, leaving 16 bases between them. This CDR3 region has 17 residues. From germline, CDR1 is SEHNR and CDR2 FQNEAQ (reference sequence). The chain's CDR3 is CASSSAGGGVSYNEQFF. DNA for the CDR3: TGTGCCAGCAGCTCTGCTGGTGGCGGGGTCTCCTACAATGAGCAGTTCTTC.

The CDR3 region is CASRPYTSGNTGELFF. CDR3 DNA: TGCGCCAGCCGCCCCTATACTAGCGGGAACACCGGGGAGCTGTTTTTT. The V and J genes are TRBV5-1 and TRBJ2-2; 8 bases match TRBD2. Germline loops: CDR1 SGHRS, CDR2 YFSETQ. This CDR3 comprises 16 residues. Trimming removed 7 bases from V and 1 base from J; junction bases left unmatched: 9.

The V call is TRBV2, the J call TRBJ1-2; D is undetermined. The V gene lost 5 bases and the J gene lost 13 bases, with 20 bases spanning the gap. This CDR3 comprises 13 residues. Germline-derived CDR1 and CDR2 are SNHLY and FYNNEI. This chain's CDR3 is CASSPPGEQRGTF. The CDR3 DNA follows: TGTGCCAGCAGTCCCCCGGGAGAACAGCGTGGCACCTTC.

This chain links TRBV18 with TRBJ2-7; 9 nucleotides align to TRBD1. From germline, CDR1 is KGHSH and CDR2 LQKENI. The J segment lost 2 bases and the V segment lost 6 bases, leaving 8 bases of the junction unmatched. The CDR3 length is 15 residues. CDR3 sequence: CASSTGTGLTYEQYF. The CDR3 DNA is TGTGCCAGCTCTACCGGGACAGGGTTGACCTACGAGCAGTACTTC. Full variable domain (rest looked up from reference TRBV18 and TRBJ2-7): NAGVMQNPRHLVRRRGQEARLRCSPMKGHSHVYWYRQLPEEGLKFMVYLQKENIIDESGMPKERFSAEFPKEGPSILRIQQVVRGDSAAYFCASSTGTGLTYEQYFGPGTRLTVT.